A single TCR beta chain is shown here with its context. Its antigen is currently unknown. Expressed TCRB transcripts were sequenced, since all the RNA that had been isolated was reverse transcribed. Produced via immunoSEQ multiplex PCR; TCRdb's table is partial and in-frame only. The sample includes around 340,000 clones, roughly 8% of them seen just once. Staining for CD45RO/CCR7/CD25/CD127/CD95/CD27 allowed sorting of CD4+ naive, central memory, regulatory and stem cell-like memory cells. The data belong to a study of beta chain features in type 1 diabetes. For the study at large: Similarity in age, gender and cell yields was seen between patients and healthy donors. Study conclusions and caveats: When cDNA is sequenced, cells with high TCR expression could be over-represented. Insertions were fewer and deletions more numerous at VDJ junctions in type 1 diabetes patients.

This clonotype originated in a woman aged 18-29 years in good health. The sample taken for sequencing was central memory CD4+ T cells from blood.

The CDR3 region has the DNA TGTGCCAGCAGCCGGAACCAGGCTAATGAGCAGTTCTTC. As protein: CASSRNQANEQFF. This chain links TRBV5-4 with TRBJ2-1; D remains unclear. V dropped 4 bases and J dropped 7 bases, with 12 bases sitting between them. The germline CDR1 and CDR2 sequences are SGHNT and YYREEE (reference sequence). CDR3 length equals 13 residues.